The 8 T cell receptor beta chains below were found in one sample sequenced in a study of blood T cell repertoires in COVID-19. TCRdb keeps only in-frame clones here, not all; method: immunoSEQ multiplex PCR. Of hundreds of thousands of clones detected, approximately 86% appear once; the ten largest clones hold 13%. The sample consisted of peripheral blood. Receptors were obtained from a woman between 70 and 85 years old with COVID-19, enrolled during active disease.

The chain links TRBV12-5 to TRBJ1-1; 9 nucleotides agree with TRBD1. The CDR3 sequence is 18 residues long. Looked up from germline, CDR1 is LGHNT and CDR2 is FRNRAP. V gave up 0 bases and J gave up 0 bases; unmatched junction bases: 8. CDR3 DNA: TGTGCTAGTGGTTTGGTACTTGGACAGGGGCTAATGAACACTGAAGCTTTCTTT. It translates to CASGLVLGQGLMNTEAFF. Complete variable domain (other parts from reference TRBV12-5 and TRBJ1-1): DARVTQTPRHKVTEMGQEVTMRCQPILGHNTVFWYRQTMMQGLELLAYFRNRAPLDDSGMPKDRFSAEMPDATLATLKIQPSEPRDSAVYFCASGLVLGQGLMNTEAFFGQGTRLTVV.

CDR3 in amino acids: CSAPGGSDEVNYGYTF. In DNA form, the CDR3 reads TGCAGCGCCCCTGGCGGGAGCGACGAAGTCAACTATGGCTACACCTTC. The genes are TRBV29-1 and TRBJ1-2; D is undetermined. This CDR3 is built from 16 residues. The germline V gene encodes CDR1 SQVTM and CDR2 ANQGSEA. V lost 7 bases to trimming and J lost 2 bases, with 23 bases between them.

The V call is TRBV7-8, the J call TRBJ1-1; unclear D gene. CDR1 is SGHVS, CDR2 FQNEAQ, per germline. This CDR3 contains 15 residues. The ends were cut back, 0 bases at V and 5 bases at J, with 13 bases in the middle. CDR3 sequence: CASSLAAGGWTEAFF. The CDR3 DNA sequence: TGTGCCAGCAGCTTAGCGGCGGGTGGGTGGACTGAAGCTTTCTTT.

The chain joins TRBV4-1 to TRBJ2-7, with 7 bases identical to TRBD1. Germline trimming cut 3 bases from V and 5 bases from J; bases unmatched to any gene: 13. Germline loops: CDR1 MGHRA, CDR2 YSYEKL. The CDR3 totals 16 residues. The CDR3 DNA reads TGCGCCAGCAGCCACCGACAGGGTGTGTATCGGGACGAGCAGTACTTC. Protein sequence: CASSHRQGVYRDEQYF.

This clone was recorded at least ten times. The CDR3 protein is CASSRDKGEKLFF. The CDR3 nucleotides read TGCGCCAGCAGCCGGGACAAAGGAGAAAAACTGTTTTTT. J is TRBJ1-4 and V is TRBV5-1; the D gene is possibly TRBD1 (6 bases). The V end was cut by 4 bases, the J end by 8 bases, with 12 bases between. CDR1 and CDR2 from the germline V gene are SGHRS and YFSETQ. This CDR3 contains 13 residues.

The chain carries TRBV3-1 (or the pseudogene TRBV3-2) and TRBJ2-5; D might be TRBD1 (5 bases). Trimming removed 1 base at V and 5 bases at J, with 14 bases between. This CDR3 comprises 15 residues. Germline loops: CDR1 LGHDT, CDR2 YNNKEL (reference sequence). The CDR3 loop is CASSQVSSGYETQYF. The CDR3 nucleotides read TGTGCCAGCAGCCAAGTGAGTTCAGGGTACGAGACCCAGTACTTC.

The chain recombines TRBV12-3 or TRBV12-4 with TRBJ1-1, with D hard to call. Between the trimmed V and J ends, which lost 3 bases and 2 bases, there was a span of 7 bases. The length of the CDR3 is 13 residues. The DNA for the CDR3 is TGTGCCAGCAGTTTCAACAGCAACACTGAAGCTTTCTTT. It is translated as CASSFNSNTEAFF.

V usage is TRBV27 and J usage is TRBJ2-2; no reliable D call. This CDR3 comprises 15 residues. Looked up from germline, CDR1 is MNHEY and CDR2 is SMNVEV (reference sequence). Trimming removed 2 bases at V and 5 bases at J, with 12 bases between. The CDR3 coding sequence is TGTGCCAGCAGTTTAGTTCCGGGTTCAACCGGGGAGCTGTTTTTT. This encodes CASSLVPGSTGELFF.